This T cell receptor (beta chain) is drawn from a study of T-cell reconstitution after alpha-beta-depleted transplantation in children. The library targeted TCRbeta and was prepared with unique molecular identifiers. TCRdb called the PCR reads again in MiXCR, with one record for every CDR3 protein. The table records approximately 400,000 distinct CDR3 sequences, about a tenth of them present only once. This CDR3 has 18 residues. V gave up 1 base and J gave up 0 bases; unmatched junction bases: 11. Germline V gives CDR1 SGHVS, CDR2 FNYEAQ. This sequence was found in a human donor who donated a stem cell graft to a child with acute myeloid leukemia. The V gene is TRBV7-6, the J gene TRBJ2-7; 8 bases fit TRBD2. The sample in question was PBMCs from the stem cell graft donor, obtained from the stem cell graft. In DNA, the CDR3 is TGTGCCAGCAGCTTAGTAGTCGCAGCTAGCGGGTCCTCCTACGAGCAGTACTTC. Amino acids: CASSLVVAASGSSYEQYF.